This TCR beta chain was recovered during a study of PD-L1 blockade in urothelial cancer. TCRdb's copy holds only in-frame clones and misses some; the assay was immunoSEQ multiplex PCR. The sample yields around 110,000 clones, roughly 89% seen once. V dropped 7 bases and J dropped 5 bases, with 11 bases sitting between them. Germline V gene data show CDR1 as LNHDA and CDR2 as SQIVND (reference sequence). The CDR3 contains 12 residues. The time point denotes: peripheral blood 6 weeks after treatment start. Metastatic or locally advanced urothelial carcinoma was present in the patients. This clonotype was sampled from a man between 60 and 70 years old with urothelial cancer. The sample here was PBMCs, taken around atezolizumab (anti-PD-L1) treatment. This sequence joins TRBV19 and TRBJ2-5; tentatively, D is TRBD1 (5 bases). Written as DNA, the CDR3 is TGTGCCAGTACCCAGGGCTCGGAGACCCAGTACTTC. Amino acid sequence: CASTQGSETQYF.